This record concerns one TCR beta chain sequence. Its antigen is not identified. PCR involved 60 Vbeta and 13 Jbeta primers. Assay used: immunoSEQ multiplex PCR; TCRdb lists only in-frame clones, some missing. The repertoire holds 130,000 to 150,000 clones, with around 78% as singletons. The sample belongs to a study of cytomegalovirus exposure and HLA in healthy donors. Overall study findings and caveats: Reported results showed that the classifier diagnosed cytomegalovirus status with high specificity and sensitivity.

The CDR3 totals 14 residues. V shed 5 bases, J shed 4 bases, and the junction held 8 bases outside the gene matches. Germline V gene data show CDR1 as MNHEY and CDR2 as SMNVEV (reference sequence). The source of this sequence is a middle-aged man in good health and CMV-seropositive. The chain has TRBV27 and TRBJ2-7; 7 bases match TRBD2. Sequencing was carried out using PBMCs. DNA for the CDR3: TGTGCCAGCAGTGCGGTCCAGGGAGGGTACGAGCAGTACTTC. This translates into CASSAVQGGYEQYF.